One and the same sample provided the 23 T cell receptor beta chains below, sequenced in a study of memory CD4+ T cells and cytomegalovirus serostatus. Single viable CD3+CD4+CD8-CD45RO+ cells were sorted as the memory CD4+ T cells. The assay was immunoSEQ multiplex PCR, and TCRdb's table has in-frame clones only and misses some. The table includes under 85,000 clones, roughly 78% detected once. Sequenced: memory CD4+ T cells from blood. The source is an adult in good health and CMV-seropositive.

The chain joins TRBV28 to TRBJ1-5; D is unclear. This CDR3 comprises 15 residues. The germline V gene encodes CDR1 MDHEN and CDR2 SYDVKM. V was cut by 6 bases and J by 0 bases, with 12 bases left in between. The CDR3 reads CASRNDNLSNQPQHF. CDR3 coding DNA: TGTGCCAGCAGAAACGACAACCTTAGCAATCAGCCCCAGCATTTT.

This clone was seen once. The V gene is TRBV10-3, the J gene TRBJ1-2; TRBD1 matches at 8 bases. J was trimmed by 8 bases and V by 11 bases; bases with no gene match: 22. Germline V CDR1 and CDR2: ENHRY, SYGVKD. This CDR3 contains 16 residues. The CDR3 is CAVKSGTGNLLGGYTF. CDR3 sequence (DNA): TGTGCCGTAAAATCCGGGACAGGCAACCTCTTGGGCGGCTACACCTTC.

This chain uses TRBV4-1 with TRBJ2-7, with a tentative D call TRBD1 (5 bases). The germline V gene has CDR1 MGHRA and CDR2 YSYEKL. CDR3 size: 15 residues. Trimming removed 3 bases at V and 2 bases at J, with 14 bases between. CDR3 DNA sequence: TGCGCCAGCAGCCAGCCTCCGGCAGGGACCTACGAGCAGTACTTC. Protein: CASSQPPAGTYEQYF.

The rearrangement links TRBV18 to TRBJ2-5; 7 bases line up with TRBD1. Trimming at V came to 6 bases and at J to 4 bases, leaving 2 bases not matched to a gene. This CDR3 has 12 residues. Germline V gene sequence: CDR1 KGHSH, CDR2 LQKENI. The CDR3 sequence: CASSRGRETQYF. CDR3 nucleotides: TGTGCCAGCTCCAGGGGGAGAGAGACCCAGTACTTC.

The rearrangement joins TRBV5-1 to TRBJ1-2; 9 nucleotides align to TRBD1. The V segment lost 4 bases and the J segment 5 bases; nucleotides outside the gene matches: 15. Per the germline V gene, CDR1 is SGHRS and CDR2 is YFSETQ. This CDR3 region has 17 residues. For the CDR3, the DNA is TGCGCCAGCAGCGTTCGGACAGGGGCTTCTTTCTCATATGGCTACACCTTC. This gives the protein CASSVRTGASFSYGYTF.

The chain links TRBV29-1 to TRBJ1-4; no clear D gene. The germline V gene has CDR1 SQVTM and CDR2 ANQGSEA. This CDR3 is built from 11 residues. Trimming left V 3 bases short and J 8 bases short, with 7 bases between. The CDR3 DNA reads as TGCAGCGTTGAGGTCGGCGAAAAACTGTTTTTT. It specifies CSVEVGEKLFF.

The rearrangement joins TRBV2 to TRBJ2-7, with unresolved D. Trimming removed 5 bases from V and 6 bases from J, with 14 bases in between. The germline V gene encodes CDR1 SNHLY and CDR2 FYNNEI. This CDR3 comprises 13 residues. The CDR3 coding sequence is TGTGCCAGCAGTATAAATTTAGCAACCGAGCAGTACGTC. The encoded protein is CASSINLATEQYV.

The chain couples TRBV5-1 to TRBJ1-4; TRBD1 matches 8 bases. The length of the CDR3 is 14 residues. Trimming took 4 bases from V and 6 from J; bases not matched to a gene: 5. The V gene's germline CDR1 is SGHRS and CDR2 YFSETQ. The CDR3 sequence: CASSTQGADEKLFF. CDR3 sequence (DNA): TGCGCCAGCAGCACCCAGGGGGCGGATGAAAAACTGTTTTTT.

The genes are TRBV9 and TRBJ1-2; D unclear. CDR3 length equals 15 residues. V was pared by 2 bases and J by 3 bases, with 14 bases between. Germline CDR1 reads SGDLS; CDR2 reads YYNGEE. The CDR3 region has the DNA TGTGCCAGCAGCGTCGACCCCTCCGGAGACTATGGCTACACCTTC. Protein: CASSVDPSGDYGYTF.

The gene calls are TRBV7-9 and TRBJ2-7, with 7 bases fitting TRBD2. Germline CDR1 is SEHNR and CDR2 is FQNEAQ (reference sequence). The CDR3 is 14 residues long. Losses at the gene ends were 5 bases for V and 0 bases for J; bases not matched to a gene: 4. The CDR3 region has the DNA TGTGCCAGCAGCAAAGCGGGGAGCTCCTACGAGCAGTACGTC. Its translation: CASSKAGSSYEQYV.

This clone was detected a few times. This sequence joins TRBV29-1 and TRBJ1-1; 7 bases align to TRBD1. Trimming took 2 bases from V and 4 from J; bases not matched to a gene: 4. Germline V gene lookup returns CDR1 SQVTM and CDR2 ANQGSEA. The CDR3 length is 13 residues. In DNA form, the CDR3 reads TGCAGCGTTGAACGTGGACAGGCCACTGAAGCTTTCTTT. Translation: CSVERGQATEAFF.

V gene TRBV7-9 combines with J gene TRBJ2-5; 7 bases agree with TRBD2. The germline CDR1 and CDR2 sequences are SEHNR and FQNEAQ (reference sequence). The CDR3 spans 14 residues. The V gene end was trimmed by 2 bases and the J gene end by 10 bases; junction bases not matched to a gene: 10. CDR3 DNA sequence: TGTGCCAGCAGCTTATCGGAGAGTAGCGGGCACCAGTACTTC. Its translation is CASSLSESSGHQYF. The entire variable domain, with the rest obtained from reference TRBV7-9 and TRBJ2-5, is as follows: DTGVSQNPRHKITKRGQNVTFRCDPISEHNRLYWYRQTLGQGPEFLTYFQNEAQLEKSRLLSDRFSAERPKGSFSTLEIQRTEQGDSAMYLCASSLSESSGHQYFGPGTRLLVL.

In its sample, this clone was seen a few times. This chain joins TRBV7-9 and TRBJ1-1; D is unclear. The germline gives CDR1 SEHNR, CDR2 FQNEAQ (reference sequence). This CDR3 contains 13 residues. The germline V and J ends were trimmed by 5 bases and 5 bases, with 12 bases remaining between them. CDR3 sequence: CASSQSLRTEAFF. The DNA of the CDR3 is TGTGCCAGCAGCCAGTCTCTAAGGACTGAAGCTTTCTTT.

The gene calls are TRBV11-3 and TRBJ2-3, with 12 bases identical to TRBD2. Trimming at V came to 5 bases and at J to 2 bases, leaving 8 bases not matched to a gene. This CDR3 has 17 amino acids. Germline values: CDR1 SGHNT, CDR2 YENEEA. CDR3: CASSPGTSGRFTDTQYF. The CDR3 coding sequence is TGTGCCAGCAGCCCCGGAACTAGCGGGAGGTTCACAGATACGCAGTATTTT.

The J gene is TRBJ1-2, the V gene TRBV5-1; D ambiguous. The CDR3 is 14 amino acids. The V and J ends lost 0 bases and 5 bases respectively, with 11 bases between them. The germline V gene encodes CDR1 SGHRS and CDR2 YFSETQ. CDR3 nucleotides: TGCGCCAGCAGCTTGGATGGGTTAGAGTATGGCTACACCTTC. It codes for CASSLDGLEYGYTF. Full variable domain (rest looked up from reference TRBV5-1 and TRBJ1-2): KAGVTQTPRYLIKTRGQQVTLSCSPISGHRSVSWYQQTPGQGLQFLFEYFSETQRNKGNFPGRFSGRQFSNSRSEMNVSTLELGDSALYLCASSLDGLEYGYTFGSGTRLTVV.

The V gene is TRBV6-5, the J gene TRBJ1-2, with D possibly matching TRBD1 (5 bases). Germline CDR1 MNHEY, CDR2 SVGAGI. The CDR3 is 14 residues long. The germline V and J ends were trimmed by 4 bases and 4 bases, with 13 bases remaining between them. The CDR3 here is CASSSGAGPYGYTF. CDR3 nucleotide sequence: TGTGCCAGCAGTTCTGGAGCGGGACCCTATGGCTACACCTTC.

V gene TRBV28 combines with J gene TRBJ1-5, with 10 nucleotides matching TRBD1. This CDR3 is 15 amino acids long. V shed 5 bases and J 6 bases; nucleotides not matched to a gene: 7. Germline V CDR1 and CDR2: MDHEN, SYDVKM. CDR3 loop: CASSQGQGTTQPQHF. In DNA form, the CDR3 reads TGTGCCAGCAGTCAGGGACAGGGGACGACTCAGCCCCAGCATTTT.

This rearrangement joins TRBV18 to TRBJ1-3; 7 bases agree with TRBD1. The germline V gene has CDR1 KGHSH and CDR2 LQKENI. V shed 5 bases and J 12 bases; nucleotides not matched to a gene: 7. The CDR3 length is 12 residues. DNA of the CDR3: TGTGCCAGCTCAGAAGACAGGGACGGCATATATTTT. It is translated as CASSEDRDGIYF.

The genes are TRBV7-9 and TRBJ2-2; tentative D call: TRBD2 (6 bases). The germline gives CDR1 SEHNR, CDR2 FQNEAQ (reference sequence). The CDR3 is 15 residues long. The V end was cut by 1 base, the J end by 4 bases, with 10 bases between. Here the CDR3 DNA reads TGTGCCAGCAGCTTAGTGCGGGGTGGCACCGGGGAGCTGTTTTTT. This translates into CASSLVRGGTGELFF.

The J gene is TRBJ2-2, the V gene TRBV30; TRBD1 is a possible D gene (5 bases). Germline CDR1 reads GTSNPN; CDR2 reads SVGIG (reference sequence). Trimming took off 0 bases at V and 7 bases at J, with 15 bases between the two ends. This CDR3 has 15 amino acids. The CDR3 nucleotides are TGTGCCTGGAGTGTACCGTGGCAGGGTGTCGGGGAGCTGTTTTTT. Residues: CAWSVPWQGVGELFF.

This clone is a singleton in its sample. The V gene is TRBV19, the J gene TRBJ2-7, with 10 bases fitting TRBD1. The length of the CDR3 is 15 residues. The trim removed 4 bases at V and 0 bases at J, leaving 3 bases unmatched. From germline, CDR1 is LNHDA and CDR2 SQIVND (reference sequence). CDR3 loop: CASSTRDRGSYEQYF. CDR3 coding DNA: TGTGCCAGTAGTACCAGGGACAGGGGCTCCTACGAGCAGTACTTC.

This rearrangement joins TRBV6-1 to TRBJ1-2; 9 bases map to TRBD1. Germline assignment: CDR1 MNHNS and CDR2 SASEGT. The CDR3 is made up of 13 amino acids. V trimming: 3 bases; J trimming: 4 bases; junction bases outside the gene matches: 0. The CDR3: CASSETGGYGYTF. CDR3 DNA sequence: TGTGCCAGCAGTGAGACAGGGGGCTATGGCTACACCTTC.

The chain links TRBV19 to TRBJ1-5, with unresolved D. Trimming stripped 5 bases from V and 7 bases from J, with 9 bases between. This CDR3 comprises 12 residues. Germline V lookup: CDR1 LNHDA, CDR2 SQIVND (reference sequence). The CDR3 here is CASSGNGQPQHF. In DNA form, the CDR3 reads TGTGCCAGTAGTGGAAACGGACAGCCCCAGCATTTT.